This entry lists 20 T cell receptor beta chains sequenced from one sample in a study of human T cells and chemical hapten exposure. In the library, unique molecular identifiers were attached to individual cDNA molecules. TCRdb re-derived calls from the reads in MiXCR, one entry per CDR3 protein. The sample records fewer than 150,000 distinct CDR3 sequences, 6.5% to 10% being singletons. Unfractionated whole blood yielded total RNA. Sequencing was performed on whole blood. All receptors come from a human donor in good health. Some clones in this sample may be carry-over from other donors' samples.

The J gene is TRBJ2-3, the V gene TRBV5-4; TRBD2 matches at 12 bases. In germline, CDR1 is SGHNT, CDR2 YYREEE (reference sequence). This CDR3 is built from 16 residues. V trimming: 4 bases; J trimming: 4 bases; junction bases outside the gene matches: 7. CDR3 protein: CASSQRLAGDADTQYF. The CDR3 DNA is TGTGCCAGCAGCCAGAGACTAGCGGGAGACGCAGATACGCAGTATTTT.

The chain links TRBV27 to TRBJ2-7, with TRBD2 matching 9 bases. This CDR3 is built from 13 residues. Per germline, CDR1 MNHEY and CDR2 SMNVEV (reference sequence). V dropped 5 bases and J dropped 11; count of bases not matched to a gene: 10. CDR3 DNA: TGTGCCAGCAGTCCCTTGGCGGGAGGGAGGAAGTACTTC. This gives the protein CASSPLAGGRKYF.

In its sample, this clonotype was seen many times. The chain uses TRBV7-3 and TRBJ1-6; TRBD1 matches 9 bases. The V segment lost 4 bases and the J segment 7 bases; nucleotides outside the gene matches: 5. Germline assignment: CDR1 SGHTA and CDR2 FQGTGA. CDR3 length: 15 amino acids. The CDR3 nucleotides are TGTGCCAGCAGCTCGGGGACAGGGCGAAATTCACCCCTCCACTTT. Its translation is CASSSGTGRNSPLHF. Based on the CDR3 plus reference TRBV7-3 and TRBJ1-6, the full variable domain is GAGVSQTPSNKVTEKGKYVELRCDPISGHTALYWYRQSLGQGPEFLIYFQGTGAADDSGLPNDRFFAVRPEGSVSTLKIQRTERGDSAVYLCASSSGTGRNSPLHFGNGTRLTVT.

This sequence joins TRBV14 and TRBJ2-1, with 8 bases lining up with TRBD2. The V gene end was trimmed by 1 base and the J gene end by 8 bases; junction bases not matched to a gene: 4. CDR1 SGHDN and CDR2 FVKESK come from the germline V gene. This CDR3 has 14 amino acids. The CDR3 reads CASSQGTSLHEQFF. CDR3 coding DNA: TGTGCCAGCAGCCAAGGGACTAGCCTGCATGAGCAGTTCTTC.

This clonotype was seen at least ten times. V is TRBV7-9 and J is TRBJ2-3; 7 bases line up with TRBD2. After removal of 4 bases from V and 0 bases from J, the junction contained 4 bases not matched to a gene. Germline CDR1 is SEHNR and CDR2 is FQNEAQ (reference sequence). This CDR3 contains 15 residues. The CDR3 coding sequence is TGTGCCAGCAGCTCTGCGGGGGATAGCACAGATACGCAGTATTTT. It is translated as CASSSAGDSTDTQYF.

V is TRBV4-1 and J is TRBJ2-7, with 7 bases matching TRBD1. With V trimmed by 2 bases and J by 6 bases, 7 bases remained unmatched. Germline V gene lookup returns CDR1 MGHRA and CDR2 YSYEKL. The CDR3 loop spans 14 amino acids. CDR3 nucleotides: TGCGCCAGCAGCCAAACGACAGGGTGGGTCGAGCAGTACTTC. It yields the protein CASSQTTGWVEQYF.

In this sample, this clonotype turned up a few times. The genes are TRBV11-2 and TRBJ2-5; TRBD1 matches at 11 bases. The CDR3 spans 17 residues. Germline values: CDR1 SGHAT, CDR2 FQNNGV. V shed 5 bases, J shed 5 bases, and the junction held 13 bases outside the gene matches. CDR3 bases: TGTGCCAGCAGCGCTATTGGACAGGGGGCGAGTATGGAGACCCAGTACTTC. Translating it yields CASSAIGQGASMETQYF.

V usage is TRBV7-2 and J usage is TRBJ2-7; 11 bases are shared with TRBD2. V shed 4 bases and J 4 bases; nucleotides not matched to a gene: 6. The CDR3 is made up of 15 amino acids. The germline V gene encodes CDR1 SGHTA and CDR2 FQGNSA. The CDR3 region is CASSSGGLAAYEQYF. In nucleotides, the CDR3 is TGTGCCAGCAGCTCAGGGGGACTAGCGGCTTACGAGCAGTACTTC. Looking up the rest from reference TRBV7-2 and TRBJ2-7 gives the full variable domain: GAGVSQSPSNKVTEKGKDVELRCDPISGHTALYWYRQSLGQGLEFLIYFQGNSAPDKSGLPSDRFSAERTGGSVSTLTIQRTQQEDSAVYLCASSSGGLAAYEQYFGPGTRLTVT.

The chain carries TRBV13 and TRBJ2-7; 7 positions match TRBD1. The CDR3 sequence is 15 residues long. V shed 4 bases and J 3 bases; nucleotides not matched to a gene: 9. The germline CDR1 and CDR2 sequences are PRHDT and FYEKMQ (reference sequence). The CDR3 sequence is CASSSSTGPFYEQYF. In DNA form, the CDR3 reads TGTGCCAGCAGCTCCTCGACAGGGCCGTTCTACGAGCAGTACTTC. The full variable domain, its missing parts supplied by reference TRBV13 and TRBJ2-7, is AAGVIQSPRHLIKEKRETATLKCYPIPRHDTVYWYQQGPGQDPQFLISFYEKMQSDKGSIPDRFSAQQFSDYHSELNMSSLELGDSALYFCASSSSTGPFYEQYFGPGTRLTVT.

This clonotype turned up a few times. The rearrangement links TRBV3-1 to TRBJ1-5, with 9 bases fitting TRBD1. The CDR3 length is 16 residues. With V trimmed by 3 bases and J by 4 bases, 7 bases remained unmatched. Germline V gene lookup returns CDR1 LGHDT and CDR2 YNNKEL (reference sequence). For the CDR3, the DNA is TGTGCCAGCAGCCACGGGACAGGGCGTCGTAATCAGCCCCAGCATTTT. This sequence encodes CASSHGTGRRNQPQHF.

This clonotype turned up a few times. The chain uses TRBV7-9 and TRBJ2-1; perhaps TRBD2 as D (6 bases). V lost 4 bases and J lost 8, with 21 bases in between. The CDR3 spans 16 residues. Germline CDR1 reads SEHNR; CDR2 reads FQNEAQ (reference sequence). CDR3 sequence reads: CASSSLRDSGDDEQFF. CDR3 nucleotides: TGTGCCAGCAGCTCCCTCCGGGACTCAGGTGACGATGAGCAGTTCTTC.

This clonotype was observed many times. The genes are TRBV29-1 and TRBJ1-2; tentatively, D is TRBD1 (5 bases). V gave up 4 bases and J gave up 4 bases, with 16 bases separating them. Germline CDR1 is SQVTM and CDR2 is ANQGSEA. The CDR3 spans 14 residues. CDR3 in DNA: TGCAGCGTTGGAAGCGGGTTGGGGGGCTATGGCTACACCTTC. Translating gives CSVGSGLGGYGYTF.

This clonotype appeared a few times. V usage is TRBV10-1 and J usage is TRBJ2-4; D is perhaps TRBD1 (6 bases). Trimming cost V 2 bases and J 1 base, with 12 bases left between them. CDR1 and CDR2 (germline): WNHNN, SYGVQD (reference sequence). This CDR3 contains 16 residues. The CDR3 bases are TGCGCCAGCAGTGAGACCAGGGGAAGGGCCAAAAACATTCAGTACTTC. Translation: CASSETRGRAKNIQYF.

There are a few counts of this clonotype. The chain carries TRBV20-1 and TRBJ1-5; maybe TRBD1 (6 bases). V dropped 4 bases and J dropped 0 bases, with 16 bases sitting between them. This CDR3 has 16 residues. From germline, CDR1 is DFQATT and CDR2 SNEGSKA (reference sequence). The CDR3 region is CSANGGAGNSNQPQHF. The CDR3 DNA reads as TGCAGTGCTAACGGGGGCGCGGGGAATAGCAATCAGCCCCAGCATTTT.

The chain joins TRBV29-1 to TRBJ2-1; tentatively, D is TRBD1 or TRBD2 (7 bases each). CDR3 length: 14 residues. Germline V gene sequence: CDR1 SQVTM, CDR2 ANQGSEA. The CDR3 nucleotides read TGCACCGCGTTAGGTCAGGGGGGGGGCAATGAGCAGTTCTTC. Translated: CTALGQGGGNEQFF.

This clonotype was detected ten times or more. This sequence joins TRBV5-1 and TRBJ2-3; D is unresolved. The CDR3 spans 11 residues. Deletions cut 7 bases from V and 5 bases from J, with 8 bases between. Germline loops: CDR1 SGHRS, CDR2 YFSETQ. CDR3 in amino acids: CASGERDTQYF. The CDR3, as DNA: TGCGCCAGCGGCGAGAGAGATACGCAGTATTTT.

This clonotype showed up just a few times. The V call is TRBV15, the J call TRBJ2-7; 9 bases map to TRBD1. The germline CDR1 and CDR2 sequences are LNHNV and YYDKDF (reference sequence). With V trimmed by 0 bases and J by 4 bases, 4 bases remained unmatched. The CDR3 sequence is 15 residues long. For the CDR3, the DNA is TGTGCCACCAGCAGAGAAGTGGGACAGGGTTACGAGCAGTACTTC. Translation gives CATSREVGQGYEQYF.

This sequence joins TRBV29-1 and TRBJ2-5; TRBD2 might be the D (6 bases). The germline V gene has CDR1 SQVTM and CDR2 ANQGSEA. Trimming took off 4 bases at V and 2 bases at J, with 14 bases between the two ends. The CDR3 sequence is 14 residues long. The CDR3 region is CSVGLGSLQETQYF. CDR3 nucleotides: TGCAGCGTTGGACTAGGGAGTTTACAAGAGACCCAGTACTTC. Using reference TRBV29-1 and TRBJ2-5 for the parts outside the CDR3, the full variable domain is SAVISQKPSRDICQRGTSLTIQCQVDSQVTMMFWYRQQPGQSLTLIATANQGSEATYESGFVIDKFPISRPNLTFSTLTVSNMSPEDSSIYLCSVGLGSLQETQYFGPGTRLLVL.

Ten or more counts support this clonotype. The chain's CDR3 is CASSHKTGTVLYEQYF. CDR3 in DNA: TGTGCCAGCAGCCATAAAACCGGGACAGTCCTCTACGAGCAGTACTTC. The chain employs TRBV14 and TRBJ2-7; the match to TRBD1 covers 7 bases. The CDR3 length is 16 residues. V was clipped by 3 bases and J by 3 bases; unmatched bases: 11. CDR1 is SGHDN and CDR2 is FVKESK in the germline V gene.

CDR3 sequence: CASSSPLAGGEQYF. The CDR3 region has the DNA TGTGCCAGCAGCAGTCCGTTGGCGGGTGGTGAGCAGTACTTC. The chain carries TRBV7-6 and TRBJ2-7; maybe TRBD2 (5 bases). Trimming cost V 5 bases and J 7 bases, with 18 bases left between them. Germline CDR1 SGHVS, CDR2 FNYEAQ. CDR3 length equals 14 residues.